This T cell receptor beta chain was retrieved from a study of identifying expanded T cells in peripheral blood. No infections or other immune events were documented during collection. Study-wide results and limits: Across healthy donors, higher total template counts meant significantly greater approximately 2-week count variance.

Profiling relied on immunoSEQ multiplex PCR, and the TCRdb table lists in-frame clones only, not all of them. The table lists 60,000 to 70,000 clones, roughly 86% of them singletons, with 4.7% in the top ten. Regarding this clone: What it recognizes is unknown.

In germline, CDR1 is SGHRS, CDR2 YFSETQ. The V end was cut by 6 bases, the J end by 0 bases, with 13 bases between. The CDR3 spans 15 residues. Sequencing was performed on blood. This rearrangement joins TRBV5-1 to TRBJ1-3; TRBD1 is a possible D gene (6 bases). The clonotype was recovered from a person aged 18 to 75 in good health. The DNA of the CDR3 is TGCGCCAGCACCGCGGACAGCACCTCTGGAAACACCATATATTTT. This gives the protein CASTADSTSGNTIYF.